This passage covers 27 T cell receptor beta chains from one sample sequenced in a study of shared clonotypes between healthy human individuals (dated by TCRdb to 2019 to 2021). The method behind the library was the immunoSEQ multiplex PCR assay. The immuneACCESS repertoire file appears here via TCRdb, limited to in-frame rearrangements. These files lack a portion of the clones; in checked studies, under half of the deficit traces to unresolved V genes, and the cause of the others is not known. The sample table contains under 2,500,000 clones; only one count was recorded for 90% to 96% of them. 0.1% to 0.15% of the sample lies in the top ten. Sequenced: naive CD4+ T cells sorted from blood. Interpreted using the paper, the cell subset or site label stands for: CD45RA+ positively selected. These TCRs come from a young man in good health.

A note on this clone: This sample also contains other DNA sequences that code for the same CDR3. V usage is TRBV6-5 and J usage is TRBJ1-2, with TRBD1 as a possible D gene (5 bases). From germline, CDR1 is MNHEY and CDR2 SVGAGI. The CDR3 contains 11 residues. Deletions cut 3 bases from V and 8 bases from J, with 7 bases between. The CDR3 spells CASSYGTGYTF. Here the CDR3 DNA reads TGTGCCAGCAGTTATGGGACCGGCTACACCTTC.

About this clone: This same CDR3 is encoded by further DNA sequences in the sample. As DNA, the CDR3 is TGCGCCAGCAGCTTGGGGGGAAAAGAGACCCAGTACTTC. Protein product: CASSLGGKETQYF. The chain recombines TRBV5-1 with TRBJ2-5; D unresolved. Trimming left V 0 bases short and J 3 bases short, with 6 bases between. Germline CDR1 is SGHRS and CDR2 is YFSETQ. There are 13 residues in the CDR3.

This chain joins TRBV7-3 and TRBJ2-7, with D possibly TRBD1 on 6 matching bases. The germline V gene has CDR1 SGHTA and CDR2 FQGTGA. There are 15 residues in the CDR3. Between the trimmed V and J ends, which lost 2 bases and 3 bases, there was a span of 14 bases. In nucleotides, the CDR3 is TGTGCCAGCAGCTTAGAAGGGGGTGTCCTCTACGAGCAGTACTTC. Translating it yields CASSLEGGVLYEQYF.

J is TRBJ2-2 and V is TRBV5-5; unclear D gene. Trimming cost V 4 bases and J 5 bases, with 9 bases left between them. This CDR3 has 13 amino acids. CDR1 SGHKS and CDR2 YYEKEE come from the germline V gene (reference sequence). This chain's CDR3 is CASSRITTGELFF. The CDR3 coding sequence is TGTGCCAGCAGCAGGATTACTACCGGGGAGCTGTTTTTT.

The V call is TRBV7-9, the J call TRBJ2-1, with D tentatively TRBD2 (6 bases). Trimming removed 3 bases at V and 0 bases at J, with 12 bases between. CDR1 is SEHNR and CDR2 is FQNEAQ in the germline V gene (reference sequence). The CDR3 runs 16 residues. CDR3 amino acids: CASSLALSGSYNEQFF. The CDR3 bases are TGTGCCAGCAGCTTGGCGCTTAGCGGCTCCTACAATGAGCAGTTCTTC. Filled out from reference TRBV7-9 and TRBJ2-1, the complete variable domain reads DTGVSQNPRHKITKRGQNVTFRCDPISEHNRLYWYRQTLGQGPEFLTYFQNEAQLEKSRLLSDRFSAERPKGSFSTLEIQRTEQGDSAMYLCASSLALSGSYNEQFFGPGTRLTVL.

The rearrangement links TRBV6-1 to TRBJ2-2, with D unresolved. V was clipped by 8 bases and J by 6 bases, with 10 bases between them. Germline values: CDR1 MNHNS, CDR2 SASEGT. This CDR3 spans 12 amino acids. In DNA form, the CDR3 reads TGTGCCAGCCTAGGGCCTGCCGGGGAGCTGTTTTTT. Its translation is CASLGPAGELFF.

The chain couples TRBV5-4 to TRBJ2-6; no firm D call. Trimming left V 0 bases short and J 8 bases short, with 12 bases between. CDR3 size: 15 residues. The germline V gene has CDR1 SGHNT and CDR2 YYREEE (reference sequence). CDR3 DNA: TGTGCCAGCAGCTTGGACATTAACCCGACCAACGTCCTGACTTTC. Translating it yields CASSLDINPTNVLTF.

The chain carries TRBV7-2 and TRBJ1-2, with 7 bases fitting TRBD1. The CDR3 covers 17 residues. The V and J ends lost 1 base and 7 bases, in that order; junction bases with no gene match: 15. Looked up from germline, CDR1 is SGHTA and CDR2 is FQGNSA. CDR3 amino acids: CASSLGVAIGTAAGYTF. The DNA for the CDR3 is TGTGCCAGCAGCTTAGGTGTAGCTATAGGGACAGCGGCTGGCTACACCTTC.

Remarks on this clone: Other nucleotide sequences in the sample specify the same CDR3. V and J are TRBV11-3 and TRBJ1-1, with D unclear. The germline V and J ends were trimmed by 5 bases and 1 base, with 8 bases remaining between them. This CDR3 region has 13 residues. From germline, CDR1 is SGHNT and CDR2 YENEEA. The CDR3, as DNA: TGTGCCAGCAGCCTGCAGGAGAACACTGAAGCTTTCTTT. Translated: CASSLQENTEAFF.

J is TRBJ2-3 and V is TRBV18; TRBD2 matches at 9 bases. With 2 bases clipped from V and 3 bases from J, the junction kept 9 bases outside the gene matches. Germline V lookup: CDR1 KGHSH, CDR2 LQKENI. The CDR3 has 17 residues. The CDR3 bases are TGTGCCAGCTCACCAGAGATAGCGGGGGCCAAGACAGATACGCAGTATTTT. Translation gives CASSPEIAGAKTDTQYF.

This sequence joins TRBV4-1 and TRBJ1-6; D not resolved. The V gene's germline CDR1 is MGHRA and CDR2 YSYEKL. Trimming took off 6 bases at V and 0 bases at J, with 12 bases between the two ends. The CDR3 contains 16 residues. The CDR3 region has the DNA TGCGCCAGCAGAGTAGACGGCAGCTCCTATAATTCACCCCTCCACTTT. This codes for CASRVDGSSYNSPLHF.

This sequence joins TRBV28 and TRBJ2-4, with TRBD2 as a possible D gene (6 bases). The CDR3 has 12 residues. Per the germline V gene, CDR1 is MDHEN and CDR2 is SYDVKM. Trimming shortened V by 5 bases and J by 7 bases, and 9 bases separated the two germline ends. CDR3: CASSPRGNIQYF. CDR3 DNA: TGTGCCAGCAGTCCTCGGGGGAACATTCAGTACTTC. The variable domain in full, completed from reference TRBV28 and TRBJ2-4, reads DVKVTQSSRYLVKRTGEKVFLECVQDMDHENMFWYRQDPGLGLRLIYFSYDVKMKEKGDIPEGYSVSREKKERFSLILESASTNQTSMYLCASSPRGNIQYFGAGTRLSVL.

To note about this clone: This specimen includes other DNA sequences encoding the same CDR3. The chain recombines TRBV18 with TRBJ2-5; D unresolved. From germline, CDR1 is KGHSH and CDR2 LQKENI. This CDR3 spans 10 amino acids. V lost 5 bases and J lost 5, with 3 bases in between. The CDR3: CASSGETQYF. The CDR3, as DNA: TGTGCCAGCTCAGGGGAGACCCAGTACTTC.

V gene TRBV5-4 combines with J gene TRBJ1-1; TRBD1 aligns across 10 bases. CDR3 size: 17 residues. Germline CDR1 SGHNT, CDR2 YYREEE (reference sequence). Trimming removed 1 base from V and 0 bases from J; junction bases left unmatched: 6. Written as DNA, the CDR3 is TGTGCCAGCAGCTTGCGGACAGGGGGTTATATGAACACTGAAGCTTTCTTT. Its protein is CASSLRTGGYMNTEAFF.

The rearrangement links TRBV29-1 to TRBJ2-6, with TRBD2 as a possible D gene (6 bases). Germline V gene lookup returns CDR1 SQVTM and CDR2 ANQGSEA. The V and J ends lost 7 bases and 0 bases respectively, with 7 bases between them. This CDR3 has 13 residues. This CDR3 reads CSGRDSGANVLTF. The CDR3 nucleotides read TGCAGCGGGAGGGACTCTGGGGCCAACGTCCTGACTTTC.

V gene TRBV5-1 combines with J gene TRBJ2-2; D possibly matches TRBD1 or TRBD2 (5 bases each). Between the trimmed V and J ends, which lost 0 bases and 5 bases, there was a span of 8 bases. The CDR3 is 14 residues long. Germline CDR1 is SGHRS and CDR2 is YFSETQ. CDR3 bases: TGCGCCAGCAGCTTGGCGTGGGGGACCGGGGAGCTGTTTTTT. This gives the protein CASSLAWGTGELFF.

The sample holds a few counts of this clone. Other nucleotide sequences in the sample specify the same CDR3. The chain combines TRBV5-1 with TRBJ2-5, with a possible D match to TRBD1 (5 bases). This CDR3 comprises 14 residues. The V gene's germline CDR1 is SGHRS and CDR2 YFSETQ. V lost 0 bases to trimming and J lost 2 bases, with 8 bases between them. The CDR3 spells CASSLAPGQETQYF. CDR3 sequence (DNA): TGCGCCAGCAGCTTGGCCCCAGGGCAAGAGACCCAGTACTTC.

The CDR3 DNA reads as TGTGCCAGCTCACCAGGACAGAGAAACACCATATATTTT. Translated, it gives CASSPGQRNTIYF. The genes are TRBV18 and TRBJ1-3, with D maybe TRBD1 (6 bases). Germline CDR1 KGHSH, CDR2 LQKENI. The CDR3 consists of 13 residues. V lost 2 bases and J lost 5, with 7 bases in between.

The rearrangement uses TRBV29-1 and TRBJ2-5, with 8 bases lining up with TRBD1. This CDR3 has 14 residues. Germline CDR1 is SQVTM and CDR2 is ANQGSEA. The V gene end was trimmed by 6 bases and the J gene end by 2 bases; junction bases not matched to a gene: 8. CDR3 protein: CSVKGQGKQETQYF. The CDR3 nucleotides are TGCAGCGTGAAAGGACAGGGCAAGCAAGAGACCCAGTACTTC. The full variable domain, completed using reference TRBV29-1 and TRBJ2-5, is SAVISQKPSRDICQRGTSLTIQCQVDSQVTMMFWYRQQPGQSLTLIATANQGSEATYESGFVIDKFPISRPNLTFSTLTVSNMSPEDSSIYLCSVKGQGKQETQYFGPGTRLLVL.

The chain has TRBV6-1 and TRBJ1-3, with D maybe TRBD1 (6 bases). Trimming removed 6 bases from V and 3 bases from J, with 12 bases in between. The CDR3 extends over 14 amino acids. Germline assignment: CDR1 MNHNS and CDR2 SASEGT. CDR3 protein: CASSNRELGNTIYF. CDR3 DNA: TGTGCCAGCAGCAACAGGGAACTTGGAAACACCATATATTTT.

The rearrangement links TRBV27 to TRBJ2-7, with 12 bases lining up with TRBD2. V lost 5 bases to trimming and J lost 6 bases; unmatched junction nucleotides: 11. CDR3 length: 16 residues. Germline CDR1 is MNHEY and CDR2 is SMNVEV (reference sequence). The CDR3 sequence is CASSPTSGGTPREQYF. The CDR3 bases are TGTGCCAGCAGTCCCACTAGCGGGGGGACGCCCCGCGAGCAGTACTTC.

About this clone: The sample has other DNA sequences that encode this CDR3 too. The chain has TRBV18 and TRBJ1-6, with 7 bases lining up with TRBD1. Germline values: CDR1 KGHSH, CDR2 LQKENI. CDR3 length: 14 residues. J gave up 5 bases and V 6 bases, and 4 bases lay outside the gene matches. CDR3 sequence reads: CASSPGTDNSPLHF. The DNA for the CDR3 is TGTGCCAGCTCGCCCGGGACAGATAATTCACCCCTCCACTTT. The full variable domain, rest sourced from reference TRBV18 and TRBJ1-6, is NAGVMQNPRHLVRRRGQEARLRCSPMKGHSHVYWYRQLPEEGLKFMVYLQKENIIDESGMPKERFSAEFPKEGPSILRIQQVVRGDSAAYFCASSPGTDNSPLHFGNGTRLTVT.

The chain employs TRBV5-8 and TRBJ2-5; 7 nucleotides align to TRBD1. Unmatched junction bases numbered 5, after V lost 4 bases and J lost 2 bases. The V gene's germline CDR1 is SGHTS and CDR2 YDEGEE. This CDR3 is 14 amino acids long. CDR3 sequence: CASSHRGNQETQYF. CDR3 sequence (DNA): TGTGCCAGCAGCCACAGGGGAAATCAAGAGACCCAGTACTTC.

The chain recombines TRBV5-1 with TRBJ2-3; 7 bases are a match to TRBD1. Germline trimming cut 2 bases from V and 3 bases from J; bases unmatched to any gene: 12. The CDR3 sequence is 17 residues long. Germline V gene data show CDR1 as SGHRS and CDR2 as YFSETQ. As DNA, the CDR3 is TGCGCCAGCAGCTTTTCCCGGGACAGTCTTGAGACAGATACGCAGTATTTT. Translated, it gives CASSFSRDSLETDTQYF.

The V gene is TRBV13, the J gene TRBJ2-3, with 7 bases matching TRBD2. Germline V gene lookup returns CDR1 PRHDT and CDR2 FYEKMQ (reference sequence). There are 16 residues in the CDR3. V gave up 2 bases and J gave up 5 bases; unmatched junction bases: 10. CDR3 amino acids: CASSLQGLSKGDTQYF. The CDR3 bases are TGTGCCAGCAGCTTACAGGGACTATCTAAAGGAGATACGCAGTATTTT.

J is TRBJ2-2 and V is TRBV19; no clear D. The ends were cut back, 3 bases at V and 8 bases at J, with 16 bases in the middle. Germline V gene sequence: CDR1 LNHDA, CDR2 SQIVND (reference sequence). CDR3 length equals 15 residues. CDR3 coding DNA: TGTGCCAGTAGTATTCTGACCGACTCCTCTGGGGAGCTGTTTTTT. Its protein is CASSILTDSSGELFF.

This sequence joins TRBV10-3 and TRBJ2-5; 7 nucleotides match TRBD1. J lost 3 bases, V lost 7 bases, and 2 bases had no gene match. The V gene's germline CDR1 is ENHRY and CDR2 SYGVKD. This CDR3 is built from 12 residues. The CDR3, as DNA: TGTGCCATCAAAGGGGGCGAAGAGACCCAGTACTTC. Translated, it gives CAIKGGEETQYF.